The entry below describes one T cell receptor beta chain. In the original workflow: The assay estimated nucleated cells by amplifying reference gene primers. TCRdb keeps only in-frame clones here, not all; method: immunoSEQ multiplex PCR. From that table come the V and J calls and clone size; the DNA was used to work out D and trimming. The data hold over 100,000 clones, with about nine tenths observed a single time. The source of the sample is a study of blood T cell repertoires in COVID-19. Study-level background: COVID-19 samples collected from the United States, Italy and Spain covered acute and convalescent phases. T cells, B-cell-depleted T cells, or PBMCs supplied cDNA or gDNA.

From germline, CDR1 is MNHEY and CDR2 SVGAGI. This CDR3 region has 15 residues. The junction had 8 bases not matched to a gene; V was cut back by 5 bases and J by 5 bases. The rearrangement uses TRBV6-5 and TRBJ1-5; the match to TRBD1 covers 8 bases. The clonotype was recovered from a man aged 50-59 years with active COVID-19. The sample taken for sequencing was peripheral blood. The chain's CDR3 is CASSTGQDFYQPQHF. The CDR3 region has the DNA TGTGCCAGCAGTACGGGACAGGACTTCTATCAGCCCCAGCATTTT.